One and the same sample provided the 2 T cell receptor beta chains below, sequenced in a study of cytomegalovirus exposure and HLA in healthy donors. This PCR relied on a set of 60 Vbeta primers and 13 Jbeta primers. Here immunoSEQ multiplex PCR was the method, and the copy in TCRdb shows in-frame clones only, minus some. The data contain around 100,000 clones, over 60% of them singletons. Input material: PBMCs. The receptors stem from a female donor in good health and CMV-seropositive.

This clone was counted a few times. The V and J genes are TRBV6-5 and TRBJ1-2; perhaps TRBD1 as D (6 bases). The germline V and J ends were trimmed by 5 bases and 7 bases, with 20 bases remaining between them. CDR3 length: 15 amino acids. Germline assignment: CDR1 MNHEY and CDR2 SVGAGI. CDR3 sequence (DNA): TGTGCCAGCAGTAATAACAGGGATATGTCTGGTGGCTACACCTTC. Translating it yields CASSNNRDMSGGYTF.

This clone appeared a single time. The V and J genes are TRBV5-1 and TRBJ2-7, with 12 bases identical to TRBD1. Germline-derived CDR1 and CDR2 are SGHRS and YFSETQ. With 0 bases clipped from V and 7 bases from J, the junction kept 8 bases outside the gene matches. The CDR3 has 16 amino acids. CDR3 sequence: CASSLDLGQGAGEQYF. For the CDR3, the DNA is TGCGCCAGCAGCTTGGATCTGGGACAGGGGGCAGGAGAGCAGTACTTC.